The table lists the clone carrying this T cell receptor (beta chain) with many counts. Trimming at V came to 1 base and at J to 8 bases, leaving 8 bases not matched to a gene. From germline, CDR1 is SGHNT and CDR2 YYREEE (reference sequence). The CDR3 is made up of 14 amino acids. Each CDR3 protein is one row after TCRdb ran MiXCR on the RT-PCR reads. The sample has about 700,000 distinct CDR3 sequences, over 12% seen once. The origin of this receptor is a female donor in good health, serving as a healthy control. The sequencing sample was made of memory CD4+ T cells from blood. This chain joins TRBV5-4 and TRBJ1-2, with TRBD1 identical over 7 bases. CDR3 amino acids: CASSLTGALGGYTF. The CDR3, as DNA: TGTGCCAGCAGCTTGACAGGGGCTCTCGGCGGCTACACCTTC.